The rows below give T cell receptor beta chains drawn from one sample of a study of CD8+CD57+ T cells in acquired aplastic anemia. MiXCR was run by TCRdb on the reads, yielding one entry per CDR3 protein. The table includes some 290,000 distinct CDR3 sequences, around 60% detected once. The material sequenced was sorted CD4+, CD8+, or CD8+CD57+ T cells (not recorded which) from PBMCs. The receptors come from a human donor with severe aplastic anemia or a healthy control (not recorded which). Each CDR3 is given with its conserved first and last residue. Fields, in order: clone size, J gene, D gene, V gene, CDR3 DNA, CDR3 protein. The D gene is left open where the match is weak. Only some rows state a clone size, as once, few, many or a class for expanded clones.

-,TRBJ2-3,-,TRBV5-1,TGCGCCAGCCGCCCTTTGTACACAGATACGCAGTATTTT,CASRPLYTDTQYF
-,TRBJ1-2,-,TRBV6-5,TGTGCCAGCAGTTACCCCGGGACATCCCGTTGGGGCTACACCTTC,CASSYPGTSRWGYTF
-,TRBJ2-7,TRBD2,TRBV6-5,TGTGCCATCGAGCCGGGACTACTCTACGAGCAGTACTTC,CAIEPGLLYEQYF
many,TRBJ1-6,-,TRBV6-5,TGTGCCAGCAGCCTGACACCAAATAATTCACCCCTCCACTTT,CASSLTPNNSPLHF
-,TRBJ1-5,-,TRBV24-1,TGTGCCACCAGGCAGGACGGCGTACGGCCCCAGCATTTT,CATRQDGVRPQHF
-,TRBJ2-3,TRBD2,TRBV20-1,TGCAGTGCTGGAATTCTAGGACTAGCGGGGGGGAGCACAGATACGCAGTATTTT,CSAGILGLAGGSTDTQYF
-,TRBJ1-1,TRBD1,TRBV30,TGTGCCTGGAGGTGGACAGGGTCCACTGAAGCTTTCTTT,CAWRWTGSTEAFF
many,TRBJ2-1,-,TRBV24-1,TGTGCCACCAGTGAGGGGGGCTGGGGGTGGGGGGCCTACAATGAGCAGTTCTTC,CATSEGGWGWGAYNEQFF
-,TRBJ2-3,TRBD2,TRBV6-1,TGTGCCAGCCTCCAACCTAGCGGGGGCCCTGGTACGCAGTATTTT,CASLQPSGGPGTQYF
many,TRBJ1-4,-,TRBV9,TGTGCCAGCAGCCCGTCCACTACAGGGATTTCTGAAAAACTGTTTTTT,CASSPSTTGISEKLFF
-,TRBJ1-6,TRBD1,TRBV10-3,TGTGCCATCAGGGGGACAGCTAATAATTCACCCCTCCACTTT,CAIRGTANNSPLHF
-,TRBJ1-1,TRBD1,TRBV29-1,TGCAGCGGTACAGGGGGGGTAACTGAAGCTTTCTTT,CSGTGGVTEAFF
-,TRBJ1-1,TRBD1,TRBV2,TGTGCCAGCAGTAATACCCTTTCCCCCGGGACAGCCATCGTCTGGACTGAAGCTTTCTTT,CASSNTLSPGTAIVWTEAFF
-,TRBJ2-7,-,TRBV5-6,TGTGCCAGCAGCTTCACTAGTTCCTACGAGCAGTACTTC,CASSFTSSYEQYF
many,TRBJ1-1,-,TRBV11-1,TGTGCCAGCAGCTTAAGGAGGGGCACTGAAGCTTTCTTT,CASSLRRGTEAFF
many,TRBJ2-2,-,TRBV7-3,TGTGCCAGCAGCTTAAAAGGGGGGACCGGGGAGCTGTTTTTT,CASSLKGGTGELFF
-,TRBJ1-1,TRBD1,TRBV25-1,TGTGCCAGCAGCCCTTGGGGACAGGTTGAAGCTTTCTTT,CASSPWGQVEAFF
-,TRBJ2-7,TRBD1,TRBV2,TGTGCCAGCAGTGATTGGGCAGGGGGTTCCTACGAGCAGTACTTC,CASSDWAGGSYEQYF
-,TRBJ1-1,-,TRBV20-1,TGCAGTGCTCGCAAAGGGACACCGAGCACTGAAGCTTTCTTT,CSARKGTPSTEAFF
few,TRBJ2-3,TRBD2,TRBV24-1,TGTGCCACCAGTGATCCGCCGGGGACTAGCGGCGGAAACCGCACAGATACGCAGTATTTT,CATSDPPGTSGGNRTDTQYF
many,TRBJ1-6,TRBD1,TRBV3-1,TGTGCCAGCAGCCAAGACGGCCAGGGGGCATGGAATTCACCCCTCCACTTT,CASSQDGQGAWNSPLHF
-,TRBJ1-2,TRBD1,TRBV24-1,TGTGCCACCAGTGCTAGTATGGGACAGGGAAATGCTAACTATGGCTACACCTTC,CATSASMGQGNANYGYTF
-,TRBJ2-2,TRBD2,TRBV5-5,TGTGCCAGCAGCTGGGGACTAGGGGGGGGGCGGGCCGGGGAGCTGTTTTTT,CASSWGLGGGRAGELFF
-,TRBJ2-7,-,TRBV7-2,TGTGCCAGCAGCTTAGGGAGGGGGGGATACGAGCAGTACTTC,CASSLGRGGYEQYF
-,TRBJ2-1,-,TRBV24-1,TGTGCCACCAACGGTTGGTCGGGAAGGTGGGATGAGCAGTTCTTC,CATNGWSGRWDEQFF
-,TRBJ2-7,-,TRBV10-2,TGCGCCAGCTGCGACCAGGGTCCCTACGAGCAGTACTTC,CASCDQGPYEQYF
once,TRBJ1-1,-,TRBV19,TGTGCCAGTAGGGCCATGGGGGTGACTGAAGCTTTCTTT,CASRAMGVTEAFF
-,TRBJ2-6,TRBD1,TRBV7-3,TGTGCCAGCAGCTCCCTCGGACAGGGGAACACTGAAGCTTTC,CASSSLGQGNTEAF
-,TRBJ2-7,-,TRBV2,TGTGCCAGCAGTGACCTCCGACTGGGGACACGGAGTCACGAGCAGTACTTC,CASSDLRLGTRSHEQYF
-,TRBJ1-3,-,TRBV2,TGTGCCAGCAGTGAACAAACAATCACCACATATTTT,CASSEQTITTYF
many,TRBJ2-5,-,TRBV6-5,TGTGCCAGCAGTTACTCGGGCCTCCAAGAGACCCAGTACTTC,CASSYSGLQETQYF
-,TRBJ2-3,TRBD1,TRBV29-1,TGCAGCGACAGGGGAGTACGCACAGATACGCAGTATTTT,CSDRGVRTDTQYF
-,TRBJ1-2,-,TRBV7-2,TGTGCCAGCAGCTTAGCTGGCAGGGTCATTGGCTACACCTTC,CASSLAGRVIGYTF
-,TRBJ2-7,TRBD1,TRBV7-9,TGTGCCAGCAGTTACTCAACACAAGGGACAGCGCGGGACGAGCAGTACTTC,CASSYSTQGTARDEQYF
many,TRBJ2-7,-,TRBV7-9,TGTGCCAGCCAGCTTCAAACAGGGTTTGGTGGTAATGAGCAGTACTTC,CASQLQTGFGGNEQYF
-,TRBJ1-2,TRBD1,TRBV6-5,TGTGCCAGCTGGACAGGGTCCTATGGCTACACCTTC,CASWTGSYGYTF
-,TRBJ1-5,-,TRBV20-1,TGCAGTGCTGTATTAGGGGGTCAGCCCCAGCATTTT,CSAVLGGQPQHF
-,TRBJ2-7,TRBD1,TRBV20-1,TGCAGTGCTTCCGACGGACAGGGGTCATCTTACGAGCAGTACTTC,CSASDGQGSSYEQYF
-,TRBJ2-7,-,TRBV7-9,TGTGCCAGCAGCTTAGCGAGGGGCCCCTTTTACGAGCAGTACTTC,CASSLARGPFYEQYF
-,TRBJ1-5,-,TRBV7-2,TGTGCCAGCAGCTTAGCAGGGGGGGAATTACAGGTTCAGGGGCCCCAGCATTTT,CASSLAGGELQVQGPQHF
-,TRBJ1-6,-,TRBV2,TGTGCCAGCAGTACCGGGATTTATAATTCACCCCTCCACTTT,CASSTGIYNSPLHF
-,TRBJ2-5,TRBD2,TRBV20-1,TGCAGTGCTAGCGGGGCGGGGGATCAAGAGACCCAGTACTTC,CSASGAGDQETQYF
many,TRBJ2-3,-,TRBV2,TGTGCCAGCGACTCTTCAGATACGCAGTATTTT,CASDSSDTQYF
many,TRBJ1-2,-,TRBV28,TGTGCCAGCAGTACCTATAACTATGGCTACACCTTC,CASSTYNYGYTF
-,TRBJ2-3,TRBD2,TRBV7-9,TGTGCCAGCAGAAAGAGCGGGAGCGCCGCAGATACACAGTATTTT,CASRKSGSAADTQYF
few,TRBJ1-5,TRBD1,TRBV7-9,TGTGCCAGCAGCCCCGGGACAGATCAGCCCCAGCATTTT,CASSPGTDQPQHF
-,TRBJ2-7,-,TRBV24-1,TGTGCCACCAGTGATGGAGAGTACGAGCAGTACTTC,CATSDGEYEQYF
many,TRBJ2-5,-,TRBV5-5,TGTGCCAGCAGCTCGGTTTCCCGGGACGCCACAAACTTC,CASSSVSRDATNF
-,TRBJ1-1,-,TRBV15,TGTGCCACCAGCCACAGACTACGACAAGGGGTCGATGAAGCTTTCTTT,CATSHRLRQGVDEAFF
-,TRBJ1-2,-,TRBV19,TGTGCCAGTAGTTTCGCAGGGGACGGCTACACCTTC,CASSFAGDGYTF
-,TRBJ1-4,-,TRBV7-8,TGTGCCAGCAGCTCCCGGGGGCTTACAGAGATGCTGTTTTTT,CASSSRGLTEMLFF
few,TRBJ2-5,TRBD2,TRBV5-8,TGTGCCAGCAGCTTAGCGGGAGAGAGGGGAGAGACCCAGTACTTC,CASSLAGERGETQYF